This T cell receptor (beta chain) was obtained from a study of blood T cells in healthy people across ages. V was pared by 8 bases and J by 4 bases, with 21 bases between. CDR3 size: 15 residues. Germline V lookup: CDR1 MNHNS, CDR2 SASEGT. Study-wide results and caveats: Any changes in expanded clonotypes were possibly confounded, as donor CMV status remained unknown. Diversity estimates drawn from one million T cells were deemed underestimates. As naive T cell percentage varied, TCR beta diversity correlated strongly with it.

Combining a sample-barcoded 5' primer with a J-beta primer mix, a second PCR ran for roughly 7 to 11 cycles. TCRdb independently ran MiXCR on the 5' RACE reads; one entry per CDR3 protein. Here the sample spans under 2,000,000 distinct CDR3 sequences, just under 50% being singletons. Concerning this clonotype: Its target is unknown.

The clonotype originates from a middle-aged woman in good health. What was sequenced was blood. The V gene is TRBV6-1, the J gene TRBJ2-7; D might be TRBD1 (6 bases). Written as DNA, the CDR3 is TGTGCCAGCCGTCCTCCTTGGGACACTCCATACGAGCAGTACTTC. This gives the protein CASRPPWDTPYEQYF.